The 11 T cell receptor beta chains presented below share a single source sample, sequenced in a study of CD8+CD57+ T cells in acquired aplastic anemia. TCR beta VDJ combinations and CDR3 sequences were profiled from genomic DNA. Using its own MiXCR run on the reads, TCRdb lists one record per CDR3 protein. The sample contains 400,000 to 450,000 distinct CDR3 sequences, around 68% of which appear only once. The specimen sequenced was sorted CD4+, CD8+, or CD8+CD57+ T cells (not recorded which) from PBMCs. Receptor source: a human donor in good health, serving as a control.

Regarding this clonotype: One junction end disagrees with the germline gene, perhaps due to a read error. CDR3 protein: CASSDKLTGNTQYF. The CDR3 nucleotides read TGCGCCAGCAGTGATAAGCTCACTGGAAACACCCAATATTTT. This chain links TRBV19 with TRBJ1-3, with D unresolved. CDR1 and CDR2 (germline): LNHDA, SQIVND (reference sequence). The CDR3 has 14 residues.

CDR3: CASSLEEGQAFGTDTQYF. The CDR3 nucleotides are TGTGCCAGCAGCCTAGAGGAGGGCCAGGCTTTTGGGACAGATACGCAGTATTTT. The chain joins TRBV7-3 to TRBJ2-3; perhaps TRBD2 as D (6 bases). From germline, CDR1 is SGHTA and CDR2 FQGTGA. V gave up 5 bases and J gave up 3 bases, with 24 bases separating them. The CDR3 totals 18 residues.

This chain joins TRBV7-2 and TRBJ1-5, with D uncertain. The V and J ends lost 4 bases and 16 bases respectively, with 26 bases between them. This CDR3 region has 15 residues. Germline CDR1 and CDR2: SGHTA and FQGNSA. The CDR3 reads CASSSEVRTEALFHF. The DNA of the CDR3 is TGTGCCAGCAGCTCAGAGGTGCGGACGGAAGCGCTCTTTCATTTT. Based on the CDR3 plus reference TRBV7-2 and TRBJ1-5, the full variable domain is GAGVSQSPSNKVTEKGKDVELRCDPISGHTALYWYRQSLGQGLEFLIYFQGNSAPDKSGLPSDRFSAERTGGSVSTLTIQRTQQEDSAVYLCASSSEVRTEALFHFGDGTRLSIL.

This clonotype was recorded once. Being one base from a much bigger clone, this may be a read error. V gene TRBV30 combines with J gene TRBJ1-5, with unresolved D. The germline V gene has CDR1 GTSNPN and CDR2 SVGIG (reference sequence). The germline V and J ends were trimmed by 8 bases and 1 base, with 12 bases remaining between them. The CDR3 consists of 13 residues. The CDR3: CARNLDSNQPQHF. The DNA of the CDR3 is TGTGCCCGGAATCTAGACAGCAATCAGCCCCAGCATTTT.

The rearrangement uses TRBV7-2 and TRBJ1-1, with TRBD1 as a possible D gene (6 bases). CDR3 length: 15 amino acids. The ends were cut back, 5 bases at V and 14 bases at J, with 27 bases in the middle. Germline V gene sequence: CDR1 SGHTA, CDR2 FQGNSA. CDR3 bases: TGTGCCAGCAGCCCACAGGGTCGGCCCGCTGAAGCATTCTTCTTT. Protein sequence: CASSPQGRPAEAFFF. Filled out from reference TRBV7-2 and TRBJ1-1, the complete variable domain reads GAGVSQSPSNKVTEKGKDVELRCDPISGHTALYWYRQSLGQGLEFLIYFQGNSAPDKSGLPSDRFSAERTGGSVSTLTIQRTQQEDSAVYLCASSPQGRPAEAFFFGQGTRLTVV.

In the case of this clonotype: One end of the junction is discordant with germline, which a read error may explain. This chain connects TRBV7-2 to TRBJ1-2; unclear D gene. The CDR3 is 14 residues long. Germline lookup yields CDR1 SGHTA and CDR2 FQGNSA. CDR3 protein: CASSLVAGAGYNEF. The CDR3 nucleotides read TGTGCCAGCAGCTTAGTAGCTGGAGCGGGATACAATGAGTTC.

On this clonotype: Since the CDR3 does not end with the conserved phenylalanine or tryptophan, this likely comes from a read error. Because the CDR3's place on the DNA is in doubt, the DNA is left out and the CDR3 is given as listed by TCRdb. Here the CDR3 reads CASSLVGLTGDEQ. V is TRBV7-6 and J is TRBJ2-7; the table's D call, TRBD1, was not checked against the DNA. The CDR3 totals 13 residues, both ends included. Per the germline V gene, CDR1 is SGHVS and CDR2 is FNYEAQ.

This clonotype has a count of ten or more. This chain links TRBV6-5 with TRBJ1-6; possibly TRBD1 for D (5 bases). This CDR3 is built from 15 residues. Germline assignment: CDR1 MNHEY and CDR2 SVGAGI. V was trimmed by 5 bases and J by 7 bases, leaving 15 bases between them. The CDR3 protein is CASSKTRGENSPLHF. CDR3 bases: TGTGCCAGCAGTAAAACTCGGGGGGAGAATTCACCCCTCCACTTT.

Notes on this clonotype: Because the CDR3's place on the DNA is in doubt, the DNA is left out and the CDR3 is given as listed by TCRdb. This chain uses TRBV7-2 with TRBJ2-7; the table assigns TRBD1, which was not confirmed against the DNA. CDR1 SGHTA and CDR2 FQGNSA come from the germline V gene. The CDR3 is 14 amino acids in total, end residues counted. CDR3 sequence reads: CASSLVGGGSAPAF.

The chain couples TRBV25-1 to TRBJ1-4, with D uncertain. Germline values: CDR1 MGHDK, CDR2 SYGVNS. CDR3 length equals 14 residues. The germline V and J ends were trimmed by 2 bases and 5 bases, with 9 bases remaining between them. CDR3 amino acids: CASSEMANNEKLFF. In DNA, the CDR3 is TGTGCCAGCAGTGAAATGGCCAACAATGAAAAACTGTTTTTT.

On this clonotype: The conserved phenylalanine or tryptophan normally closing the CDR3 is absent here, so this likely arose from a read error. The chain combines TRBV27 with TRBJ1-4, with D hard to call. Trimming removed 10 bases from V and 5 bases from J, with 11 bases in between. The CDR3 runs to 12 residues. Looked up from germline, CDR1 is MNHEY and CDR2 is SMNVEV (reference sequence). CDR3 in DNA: TGTGCCACGGGTGGAGGGAATGAAAAACTGTTTTCT. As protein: CATGGGNEKLFS.